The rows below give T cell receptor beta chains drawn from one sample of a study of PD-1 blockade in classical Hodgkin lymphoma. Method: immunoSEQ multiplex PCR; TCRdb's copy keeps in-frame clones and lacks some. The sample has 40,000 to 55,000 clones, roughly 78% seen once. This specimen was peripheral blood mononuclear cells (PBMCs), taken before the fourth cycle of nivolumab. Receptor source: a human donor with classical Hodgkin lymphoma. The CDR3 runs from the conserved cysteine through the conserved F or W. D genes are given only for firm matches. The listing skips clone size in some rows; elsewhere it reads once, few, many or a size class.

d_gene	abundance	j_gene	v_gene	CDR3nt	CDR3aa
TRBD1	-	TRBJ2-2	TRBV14	TGTGCCAGCAGCCCGACAGGGGGTCTAGGGGAGCTGTTTTTT	CASSPTGGLGELFF
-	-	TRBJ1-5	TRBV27	TGTGCCAGCAGTTTATTGGGGGGGAATCAGCCCCAGCATTTT	CASSLLGGNQPQHF
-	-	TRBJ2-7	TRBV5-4	TGTGCCAGCAGCTTGGAGCTCGACGACGAGCAGTACTTC	CASSLELDDEQYF
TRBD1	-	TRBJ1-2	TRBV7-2	TGTGCCAGCATCCCTAATATAGACAGGGGTGGCGGCTACACCTTC	CASIPNIDRGGGYTF
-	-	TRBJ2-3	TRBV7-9	TGTGCCAGCAGCTTGGATAGAACGCAGTATTTT	CASSLDRTQYF
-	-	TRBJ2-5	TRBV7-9	TGTGCCAGCAGCTTAGGCCCCTTCCAGCGGCGTGACTTC	CASSLGPFQRRDF
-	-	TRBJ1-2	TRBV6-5	TGTGCCAGCAGTTACTCGGGCAGCTACCCCTATGGCTACACCTTC	CASSYSGSYPYGYTF
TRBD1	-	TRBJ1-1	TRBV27	TGTGCCAGCAGTGCAGTGACAGGGGGCACTGAAGCTTTCTTT	CASSAVTGGTEAFF
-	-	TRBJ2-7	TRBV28	TGTGCCAGCAGAGTGGGGCCCTTCTCCTACGAGCAGTACTTC	CASRVGPFSYEQYF
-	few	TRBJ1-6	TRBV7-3	TGTGCCAGCAGCTCCCAGGTAGATTCACCCCTCCACTTT	CASSSQVDSPLHF
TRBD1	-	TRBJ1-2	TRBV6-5	TGTGCCAGCACCATCGGGACAGGGGGGACCTATGGCTACACCTTC	CASTIGTGGTYGYTF
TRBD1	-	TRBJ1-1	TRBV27	TGTGCCAGCAGTCCCCGGACAGGGGGCGGTATCACTGAAGCTTTCTTT	CASSPRTGGGITEAFF
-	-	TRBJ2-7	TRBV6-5	TGTGCCAGCAGTTTTACAGGGTTAGGCACCTACGAGCAGTACTTC	CASSFTGLGTYEQYF
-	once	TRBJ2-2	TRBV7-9	TGTGCCAGCAGTTTAGTCAGGACTGGTACCGGGGAGCTGTTTTTT	CASSLVRTGTGELFF